This T cell receptor (beta chain) emerged from a study of blood T cell repertoires in COVID-19. Study at large: Whether acute or convalescent, the COVID-19 samples came from the United States, Italy and Spain. From T cells, B-cell-depleted T cells, or PBMCs came the material, which was cDNA or gDNA.

Per germline, CDR1 SNHLY and CDR2 FYNNEI. CDR3 length: 14 residues. Losses at the gene ends were 5 bases for V and 8 bases for J; bases not matched to a gene: 5. Source study methods: Amplification with reference gene primers provided the estimates of nucleated cell counts. Some clones are missing from TCRdb's copy, which holds only in-frame ones; the method was immunoSEQ multiplex PCR. V and J calls and clone size are as listed in that table; D and trimming were resolved from the DNA. The sample has under 35,000 clones, roughly four fifths seen once. This clone showed up just once. The sample consisted of peripheral blood. The TCR comes from a man between 65 and 85 years old with active COVID-19. V usage is TRBV2 and J usage is TRBJ2-1; 11 nucleotides line up with TRBD2. CDR3 sequence reads: CASSRTSGSHEQFF. The CDR3 DNA reads TGTGCCAGCAGTCGGACTAGCGGGTCACATGAGCAGTTCTTC. Full variable domain (missing parts from reference TRBV2 and TRBJ2-1): EPEVTQTPSHQVTQMGQEVILRCVPISNHLYFYWYRQILGQKVEFLVSFYNNEISEKSEIFDDQFSVERPDGSNFTLKIRSTKLEDSAMYFCASSRTSGSHEQFFGPGTRLTVL.